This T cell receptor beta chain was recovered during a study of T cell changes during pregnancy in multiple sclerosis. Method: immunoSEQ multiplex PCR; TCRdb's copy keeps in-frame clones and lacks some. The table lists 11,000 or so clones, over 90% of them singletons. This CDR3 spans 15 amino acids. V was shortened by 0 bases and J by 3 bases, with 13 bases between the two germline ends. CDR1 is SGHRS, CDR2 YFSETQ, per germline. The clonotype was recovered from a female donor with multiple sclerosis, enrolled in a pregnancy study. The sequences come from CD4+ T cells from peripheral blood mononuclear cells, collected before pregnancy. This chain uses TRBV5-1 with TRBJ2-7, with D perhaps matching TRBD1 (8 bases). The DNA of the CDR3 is TGCGCCAGCAGCTTGGATACAGGGGGGGTCTACGAGCAGTACTTC. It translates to CASSLDTGGVYEQYF.